This is a list of T cell receptor beta chains from one sample in a study of cytomegalovirus exposure and HLA in healthy donors. Measured with immunoSEQ multiplex PCR; TCRdb has only the in-frame clones, and not every one. Here the sample spans some 150,000 clones, less than 90% being singletons. Material: PBMCs. The source is a man aged 35 to 55 in good health and CMV-seronegative. Both conserved end residues are part of each CDR3. Fields, in order: D gene, J gene, clone size, V gene, CDR3 DNA, CDR3 protein. D genes are given only for firm matches. Size is stated for part of the rows, as once, few or many counts, or as a class when the clone is expanded.

D: TRBD2; J: TRBJ2-5; size: -; V: TRBV5-1; DNA: TGCGCCAGCAGCTTGGATAGCGGGGGGGCCTGGGAGACCCAGTACTTC; CDR3: CASSLDSGGAWETQYF
D: TRBD1; J: TRBJ1-2; size: -; V: TRBV7-9; DNA: TGTGCCAGCAGCATCGGGACAGGGCCATCCTACACCTTC; CDR3: CASSIGTGPSYTF
D: TRBD2; J: TRBJ2-1; size: -; V: TRBV7-9; DNA: TGTGCCAGCAGCTTAGAAGGGACTAGTACCGCCAATGAGCAGTTCTTC; CDR3: CASSLEGTSTANEQFF
D: -; J: TRBJ1-1; size: -; V: TRBV5-5; DNA: TGTGCCAGCAGCACGATCAGGGGGAACACTGAAGCTTTCTTT; CDR3: CASSTIRGNTEAFF
D: -; J: TRBJ2-2; size: -; V: TRBV4-3; DNA: TGCGCCAGCAGCGAAGGAGGACTGAACACCGGGGAGCTGTTTTTT; CDR3: CASSEGGLNTGELFF
D: -; J: TRBJ2-7; size: -; V: TRBV5-1; DNA: TGCGCCAGCAGCGGACGGACAGATCAAACCTACGAGCAGTACTTC; CDR3: CASSGRTDQTYEQYF
D: -; J: TRBJ1-2; size: few; V: TRBV25-1; DNA: TGTGCCAGCAGTGACCCAGGTTATGGCTACACCTTC; CDR3: CASSDPGYGYTF
D: TRBD2; J: TRBJ2-5; size: -; V: TRBV5-1; DNA: TGCGCCAGCAGCTTGGCAGGCGGGGGGGCACAGGAGACCCAGTACTTC; CDR3: CASSLAGGGAQETQYF
D: TRBD1; J: TRBJ1-6; size: few; V: TRBV18; DNA: TGTGCCAGCTCCCCAGGGGGGTTCAATAATTCACCCCTCCACTTT; CDR3: CASSPGGFNNSPLHF
D: -; J: TRBJ1-1; size: -; V: TRBV6-6; DNA: TGTGCCAGCAGAGGAGGAGTAGGGTCGAACACTGAAGCTTTCTTT; CDR3: CASRGGVGSNTEAFF
D: -; J: TRBJ1-5; size: -; V: TRBV13; DNA: TGTGCCAGCAGCTTGGGGAGGGAAGGAGGTCAGCCCCAGCATTTT; CDR3: CASSLGREGGQPQHF
D: TRBD1; J: TRBJ1-5; size: -; V: TRBV5-1; DNA: TGCGCCAGCAGCGGGACAGGGGATAGCAATCAGCCCCAGCATTTT; CDR3: CASSGTGDSNQPQHF
D: TRBD1; J: TRBJ2-1; size: -; V: TRBV13; DNA: TGTGCCAGCAGCTCCCCGGGACAGAACTACAATGAGCAGTTCTTC; CDR3: CASSSPGQNYNEQFF
D: TRBD2; J: TRBJ2-1; size: few; V: TRBV11-3; DNA: TGTGCCAGCAGCCACCGGACTAGTCATGAGCAGTTCTTC; CDR3: CASSHRTSHEQFF
D: -; J: TRBJ2-2; size: -; V: TRBV7-7; DNA: TGTGCTAGCAGCTTACTAACCAGAGGCGACACCGGGGAGCTGTTTTTT; CDR3: CASSLLTRGDTGELFF
D: -; J: TRBJ1-1; size: -; V: TRBV7-2; DNA: TGTGCCAGCAGCAGACAGGAGACTGAAGCTTTCTTT; CDR3: CASSRQETEAFF
D: -; J: TRBJ1-1; size: -; V: TRBV30; DNA: TGTGCCTGGAGTGAACTTCAGGGTCTTGGCACTGAAGCTTTCTTT; CDR3: CAWSELQGLGTEAFF
D: TRBD2; J: TRBJ2-5; size: few; V: TRBV10-3; DNA: TGTGCCATCAGTGAAGGGCTAGCGGAAGAGACCCAGTACTTC; CDR3: CAISEGLAEETQYF
D: -; J: TRBJ2-3; size: few; V: TRBV13; DNA: TGTGCCAGCAGCTCGGGACTCAGAAAGGGTACAGATACGCAGTATTTT; CDR3: CASSSGLRKGTDTQYF
D: -; J: TRBJ2-6; size: -; V: TRBV5-6; DNA: TGTGCCAGCACCAAATCTGGGGCCAACGCCCTGACTTTC; CDR3: CASTKSGANALTF
D: -; J: TRBJ1-2; size: -; V: TRBV20-1; DNA: TGCAGTGCTTCGCGACTCTATGGCTACACCTTC; CDR3: CSASRLYGYTF
D: TRBD2; J: TRBJ2-7; size: -; V: TRBV18; DNA: TGTGCCAGCTCACCACCATCGGGACTAACCTACGAGCAGTACTTC; CDR3: CASSPPSGLTYEQYF
D: -; J: TRBJ1-5; size: -; V: TRBV6-1; DNA: TGTGCCAGCAGTGAAGCCCCGGTTAATCAGCCCCAGCATTTT; CDR3: CASSEAPVNQPQHF
D: -; J: TRBJ2-3; size: -; V: TRBV15; DNA: TGTGCCACCAGCAACGTATGGGGGGCAGATACGCAGTATTTT; CDR3: CATSNVWGADTQYF
D: TRBD1; J: TRBJ1-1; size: -; V: TRBV30; DNA: TGTGCCTGGAGTTACACAGGGGACGGAGCTTTCTTT; CDR3: CAWSYTGDGAFF
D: TRBD2; J: TRBJ2-1; size: once; V: TRBV29-1; DNA: TGCAGCGTTGAACGGGGCGGGAGCTCCCACAATGAGCAGTTCTTC; CDR3: CSVERGGSSHNEQFF
D: TRBD1; J: TRBJ1-3; size: -; V: TRBV6-5; DNA: TGTGCCAGCAGGCCCGGGACAGGGGGAAGAAACACCATATATTTT; CDR3: CASRPGTGGRNTIYF
D: -; J: TRBJ2-7; size: -; V: TRBV6-1; DNA: TGTGCCAGCAGCGAACCAGGGTACGAGCAGTACTTC; CDR3: CASSEPGYEQYF
D: TRBD1; J: TRBJ2-2; size: -; V: TRBV4-1; DNA: TGCGCCAGCAGCCAATTCCGGGACAGCACGAAACTCACCGGGGAGCTGTTTTTT; CDR3: CASSQFRDSTKLTGELFF
D: -; J: TRBJ2-7; size: -; V: TRBV29-1; DNA: TGCAGCGTACAGGACGTAAGCTCCTACGAGCAGTACTTC; CDR3: CSVQDVSSYEQYF
D: -; J: TRBJ2-7; size: -; V: TRBV7-2; DNA: TGTGCCAGCAGCTTACGGGACACTTCCTACGAGCAGTACTTC; CDR3: CASSLRDTSYEQYF
D: TRBD1; J: TRBJ2-2; size: -; V: TRBV6-5; DNA: TGTGCCAGCAGTTACTCGGTCCAGGGGGCCGCCGGGGAGCTGTTTTTT; CDR3: CASSYSVQGAAGELFF
D: -; J: TRBJ1-3; size: -; V: TRBV9; DNA: TGTGCCAGCAGCGTAGCCCCTGCCGGGGGGCTCTCTGGAAACACCATATATTTT; CDR3: CASSVAPAGGLSGNTIYF
D: -; J: TRBJ1-4; size: -; V: TRBV7-9; DNA: TGTGCCAGCACTTTCGACAGGTCCTTAGTCCGACCTCACGAAAAACTGTTTTTT; CDR3: CASTFDRSLVRPHEKLFF
D: -; J: TRBJ2-3; size: -; V: TRBV5-1; DNA: TGCGCCAGCAGTTTAAGGTCGGGAGACACAGATACGCAGTATTTT; CDR3: CASSLRSGDTDTQYF
D: -; J: TRBJ2-5; size: once; V: TRBV27; DNA: TGTGCCAGCAGCCCCTACGGCCAAGAGACCCAGTACTTC; CDR3: CASSPYGQETQYF